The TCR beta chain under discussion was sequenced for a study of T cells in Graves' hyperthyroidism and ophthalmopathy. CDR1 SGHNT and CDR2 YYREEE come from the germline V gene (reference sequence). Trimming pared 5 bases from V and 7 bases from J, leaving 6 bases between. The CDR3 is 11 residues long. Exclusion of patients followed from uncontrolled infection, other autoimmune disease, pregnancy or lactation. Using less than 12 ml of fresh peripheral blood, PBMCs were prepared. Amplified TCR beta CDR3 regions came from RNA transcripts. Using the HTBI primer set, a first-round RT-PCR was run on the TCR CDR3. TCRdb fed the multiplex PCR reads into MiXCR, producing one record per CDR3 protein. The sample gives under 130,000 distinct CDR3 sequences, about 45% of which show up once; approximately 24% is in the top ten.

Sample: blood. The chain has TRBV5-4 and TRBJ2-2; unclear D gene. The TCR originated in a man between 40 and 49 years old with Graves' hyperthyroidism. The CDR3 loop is CASSNSGELFF. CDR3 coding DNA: TGTGCCAGCAGTAATAGCGGGGAGCTGTTTTTT.